Shown below are 14 T cell receptor beta chains from a single sample sequenced in a study of radiotherapy plus CTLA-4 blockade in lung cancer. Sequencing was performed with immunoSEQ multiplex PCR; in TCRdb, only in-frame clones are kept and a portion is missing. The profile shows about 32,000 clones, roughly 70% of them singletons. The specimen comprised peripheral blood, sampled from a patient treated with radiotherapy plus ipilimumab. The receptor set was obtained from a human donor with non-small cell lung cancer that progressed on radiotherapy plus ipilimumab.

This clone has a handful of counts. The chain carries TRBV27 and TRBJ2-2; D might be TRBD1 or TRBD2, each matching 5 bases. In germline, CDR1 is MNHEY, CDR2 SMNVEV (reference sequence). Trimming left V 6 bases short and J 6 bases short, with 11 bases between. The length of the CDR3 is 13 residues. The CDR3 region is CASRGMGAGELFF. The CDR3 coding sequence is TGTGCCAGCAGGGGAATGGGGGCCGGGGAGCTGTTTTTT.

The rearrangement uses TRBV19 and TRBJ2-7; D may correspond to TRBD1 or TRBD2 (5 bases each). This CDR3 has 14 amino acids. Trimming took off 4 bases at V and 3 bases at J, with 13 bases between the two ends. Germline V gene lookup returns CDR1 LNHDA and CDR2 SQIVND (reference sequence). The CDR3 sequence: CASSSGGRGYEQYF. The CDR3 DNA follows: TGTGCCAGTAGTAGTGGGGGACGAGGCTACGAGCAGTACTTC.

In nucleotides, the CDR3 is TGTGCCAGCAGCCGGACAGGAGACAGCAATCAGCCCCAGCATTTT. Translated: CASSRTGDSNQPQHF. The chain uses TRBV6-6 and TRBJ1-5; 7 nucleotides agree with TRBD1. CDR1 is MNHNY and CDR2 is SVGAGI in the germline V gene (reference sequence). The CDR3 has 15 residues. V was clipped by 6 bases and J by 1 base; unmatched bases: 6.

The chain couples TRBV6-5 to TRBJ1-3; possible D gene TRBD1, 6 bases. There are 15 residues in the CDR3. Trimming took 6 bases from V and 7 from J, leaving 19 bases between them. Per germline, CDR1 MNHEY and CDR2 SVGAGI. CDR3 nucleotides: TGTGCCAGCAGCGTCAGGGGCGCCCGAATTAACACCATATATTTT. Residues: CASSVRGARINTIYF.

The J gene is TRBJ2-1, the V gene TRBV14; D perhaps matches TRBD2 (6 bases). Germline CDR1 is SGHDN and CDR2 is FVKESK. This CDR3 has 17 amino acids. V was pared by 5 bases and J by 2 bases, with 19 bases between. The CDR3 spells CASSALFPGGAYNEQFF. CDR3 nucleotides: TGTGCCAGCAGCGCACTCTTCCCCGGGGGAGCCTACAATGAGCAGTTCTTC.

V gene TRBV4-3 combines with J gene TRBJ2-1; 12 bases align to TRBD2. The V gene's germline CDR1 is LGHNA and CDR2 YSLEER. This CDR3 has 16 residues. V lost 3 bases and J lost 7; bases outside the gene matches: 7. In DNA form, the CDR3 reads TGCGCCAGCAGCCATGACACTAGCGGGAGGTCAAATGAGCAGTTCTTC. Its protein product is CASSHDTSGRSNEQFF.

The chain is built from TRBV28 and TRBJ1-6, with unresolved D. The CDR3 loop spans 16 amino acids. V dropped 5 bases and J dropped 5 bases, with 16 bases sitting between them. The germline V gene encodes CDR1 MDHEN and CDR2 SYDVKM. Here the CDR3 DNA reads TGTGCCAGCAGTCCCTCAGACGGGAAGAATAATTCACCCCTCCACTTT. Amino acids: CASSPSDGKNNSPLHF.

The V and J genes are TRBV11-2 and TRBJ1-1, with TRBD1 as a possible D gene (6 bases). V lost 2 bases to trimming and J lost 2 bases, with 12 bases between them. The CDR3 sequence is 15 residues long. Per germline, CDR1 SGHAT and CDR2 FQNNGV. The CDR3 region is CASSLLAGTNTEAFF. The CDR3 bases are TGTGCCAGCAGCTTATTGGCAGGGACAAACACTGAAGCTTTCTTT.

The genes are TRBV28 and TRBJ2-1; D is possibly TRBD2 (6 bases). The CDR3 spans 13 residues. Germline V CDR1 and CDR2: MDHEN, SYDVKM. The V end lost 5 bases, the J end lost 2 bases, and 7 bases lay between the germline ends. The CDR3 here is CASSTGAYNEQFF. In nucleotides, the CDR3 is TGTGCCAGCAGTACGGGGGCCTACAATGAGCAGTTCTTC.

This chain connects TRBV2 to TRBJ2-2; the match to TRBD1 covers 10 bases. The V and J ends lost 8 bases and 6 bases, in that order; junction bases with no gene match: 15. Germline CDR1 is SNHLY and CDR2 is FYNNEI. The CDR3 extends over 17 amino acids. CDR3 coding DNA: TGTGCCAGCCACCCTGCCGGGACAGGGGTTTTTCCCGGGGAGCTGTTTTTT. This sequence encodes CASHPAGTGVFPGELFF.

In this sample, this clone turned up once. V usage is TRBV5-1 and J usage is TRBJ2-1, with 11 nucleotides matching TRBD2. From germline, CDR1 is SGHRS and CDR2 YFSETQ. Trimming took 1 base from V and 5 from J; bases not matched to a gene: 5. CDR3 length: 16 amino acids. This chain's CDR3 is CASSLRGLAVHNEQFF. The CDR3 bases are TGCGCCAGCAGCTTGCGGGGACTAGCGGTCCACAATGAGCAGTTCTTC.

The chain couples TRBV27 to TRBJ2-7; D ambiguous. The CDR3 covers 13 residues. V was trimmed by 6 bases and J by 1 base, leaving 10 bases between them. In germline, CDR1 is MNHEY, CDR2 SMNVEV (reference sequence). CDR3 in amino acids: CASSLGGSYEQYF. CDR3 sequence (DNA): TGTGCCAGCAGCCTCGGCGGATCCTACGAGCAGTACTTC.

The chain carries TRBV5-1 and TRBJ1-1, with unresolved D. The CDR3 loop spans 13 amino acids. Germline V CDR1 and CDR2: SGHRS, YFSETQ. V was clipped by 0 bases and J by 7 bases, with 10 bases between them. The CDR3 loop reads CASSLAGQLEAFF. CDR3 nucleotides: TGCGCCAGCAGCTTGGCCGGGCAGCTTGAAGCTTTCTTT.

J is TRBJ1-5 and V is TRBV7-8; possibly TRBD1 for D (6 bases). The CDR3 consists of 13 residues. The germline V and J ends were trimmed by 4 bases and 7 bases, with 11 bases remaining between them. Germline assignment: CDR1 SGHVS and CDR2 FQNEAQ. CDR3 sequence: CASSSGVYQPQHF. The CDR3 coding sequence is TGTGCCAGCAGCTCAGGGGTGTACCAGCCCCAGCATTTT.